These 32 T cell receptor beta chains were all obtained from the same sample, sequenced in a study of blood T cells in healthy people across ages. Using a J-beta primer mix together with a sample-barcoded 5' primer, a second PCR was run for about 7 to 12 cycles. Each CDR3 protein gets one entry after TCRdb re-called the 5' RACE reads with MiXCR. Here the sample spans about 2 million distinct CDR3 sequences, just under 50% being singletons. The source material was blood. The receptors were gathered from a woman aged 40 to 50 in good health.

This rearrangement joins TRBV7-8 to TRBJ2-7, with 7 bases matching TRBD1. Trimming removed 5 bases from V and 3 bases from J; junction bases left unmatched: 7. CDR3 length: 14 residues. Germline V lookup: CDR1 SGHVS, CDR2 FQNEAQ. The CDR3 sequence is CASSTVRTGYEQYF. For the CDR3, the DNA is TGTGCCAGCAGCACCGTCCGGACAGGCTACGAGCAGTACTTC.

The chain combines TRBV7-8 with TRBJ2-7; D may be TRBD2 (5 bases). The DNA end is more similar to TRBJ2-4, so the J call may be wrong. This CDR3 contains 14 residues. CDR1 and CDR2 from the germline V gene are SGHVS and FQNEAQ. The CDR3 region has the DNA TGTGCCAGCAGCTTACGGTGGCTAGCAGGCATTCAGTACTTC. It specifies CASSLRWLAGIQYF.

The V gene is TRBV27, the J gene TRBJ1-6; no clear D gene. The germline V gene encodes CDR1 MNHEY and CDR2 SMNVEV (reference sequence). This CDR3 is 14 amino acids long. V was cut by 3 bases and J by 8 bases, with 11 bases left in between. In DNA form, the CDR3 reads TGTGCCAGCAGTTTTTGGTCCTGGGATTCACCCCTCCACTTT. Protein sequence: CASSFWSWDSPLHF.

The chain recombines TRBV7-8 with TRBJ2-1, with TRBD2 matching 8 bases. The closer fit of TRBJ2-7 to the DNA end suggests the J call may be wrong. Germline loops: CDR1 SGHVS, CDR2 FQNEAQ. The CDR3 consists of 15 residues. CDR3 DNA sequence: TGTGCCAGCAGCTTACGGGGGGGCCGGCACAATGAGCAGTACTTC. Its protein is CASSLRGGRHNEQYF.

The rearrangement links TRBV28 to TRBJ2-7; the D gene is possibly TRBD2 (5 bases). CDR1 is MDHEN, CDR2 SYDVKM, per germline. Trimming shortened V by 6 bases and J by 0 bases, and 12 bases separated the two germline ends. This CDR3 is 14 amino acids long. CDR3 bases: TGTGCCAGCAGGGGGTCGGGGTTCTCCTACGAGCAGTACTTC. Amino acids: CASRGSGFSYEQYF.

This clonotype was seen only a few times. The chain is built from TRBV24-1 and TRBJ2-6; D perhaps matches TRBD1 (5 bases). Germline V gene sequence: CDR1 KGHDR, CDR2 SFDVKD. V dropped 4 bases and J dropped 0 bases, with 27 bases sitting between them. This CDR3 has 22 amino acids. CDR3 protein: CATSDPQLMGPQRSSGANVLTF. In DNA form, the CDR3 reads TGTGCCACCAGTGACCCACAATTAATGGGGCCCCAACGGAGCTCTGGGGCCAACGTCCTGACTTTC.

This sequence joins TRBV2 and TRBJ2-2; TRBD2 aligns across 10 bases. Germline-derived CDR1 and CDR2 are SNHLY and FYNNEI. With 6 bases clipped from V and 7 bases from J, the junction kept 2 bases outside the gene matches. The CDR3 consists of 13 residues. The CDR3: CASRGLAIGELFF. CDR3 DNA: TGTGCCAGCAGGGGACTAGCGATCGGGGAGCTGTTTTTT.

The chain carries TRBV15 and TRBJ2-1; tentatively, D is TRBD1 (5 bases). The V end lost 0 bases, the J end lost 4 bases, and 10 bases lay between the germline ends. The CDR3 has 15 residues. Looked up from germline, CDR1 is LNHNV and CDR2 is YYDKDF (reference sequence). The CDR3 DNA sequence: TGTGCCACCAGCAGAGACCGTACAGGTTACAATGAGCAGTTCTTC. Its translation: CATSRDRTGYNEQFF.

V usage is TRBV7-2 and J usage is TRBJ2-3; 11 bases match TRBD2. CDR1 and CDR2 from the germline V gene are SGHTA and FQGNSA. The J segment lost 2 bases and the V segment lost 5 bases, leaving 6 bases of the junction unmatched. This CDR3 has 16 amino acids. The CDR3 region is CASSPLAGAHTDTQYF. The DNA for the CDR3 is TGTGCCAGCAGCCCACTAGCGGGGGCCCACACAGATACGCAGTATTTT. Drawing the rest from reference TRBV7-2 and TRBJ2-3, the complete variable domain is GAGVSQSPSNKVTEKGKDVELRCDPISGHTALYWYRQSLGQGLEFLIYFQGNSAPDKSGLPSDRFSAERTGGSVSTLTIQRTQQEDSAVYLCASSPLAGAHTDTQYFGPGTRLTVL.

This clonotype was counted only a few times. The V gene is TRBV5-1, the J gene TRBJ2-5, with D possibly being TRBD2 (6 bases). Per germline, CDR1 SGHRS and CDR2 YFSETQ. The CDR3 is made up of 16 amino acids. V was pared by 4 bases and J by 1 base, with 17 bases between. CDR3 amino acids: CASSGHRGSLQETQYF. In DNA form, the CDR3 reads TGCGCCAGCAGCGGACACCGGGGGTCCCTCCAAGAGACCCAGTACTTC.

This clonotype was picked up a small number of times. The chain employs TRBV28 and TRBJ2-3; TRBD1 might be the D (5 bases). Germline V gene lookup returns CDR1 MDHEN and CDR2 SYDVKM. Trimming pared 6 bases from V and 2 bases from J, leaving 15 bases between. The CDR3 spans 15 residues. The CDR3 sequence: CASRTAILNTDTQYF. CDR3 nucleotide sequence: TGTGCCAGCAGGACAGCCATACTCAACACAGATACGCAGTATTTT.

V is TRBV5-1 and J is TRBJ2-1; D possibly corresponds to TRBD1 (5 bases). Trimming pared 4 bases from V and 5 bases from J, leaving 13 bases between. CDR1 and CDR2 from the germline V gene are SGHRS and YFSETQ. The CDR3 runs 14 residues. Here the CDR3 reads CASSQGYRNNEQFF. As DNA, the CDR3 is TGCGCCAGCAGCCAGGGATACAGAAACAATGAGCAGTTCTTC. Together with reference TRBV5-1 and TRBJ2-1, the CDR3 gives the full variable domain: KAGVTQTPRYLIKTRGQQVTLSCSPISGHRSVSWYQQTPGQGLQFLFEYFSETQRNKGNFPGRFSGRQFSNSRSEMNVSTLELGDSALYLCASSQGYRNNEQFFGPGTRLTVL.

CDR3 residues: CASSQVNPVEGAAFF. CDR3 coding DNA: TGCGCCAGCAGCCAAGTCAACCCCGTGGAGGGGGCCGCTTTCTTT. The V gene is TRBV4-1, the J gene TRBJ1-1; 7 bases line up with TRBD1. Per germline, CDR1 MGHRA and CDR2 YSYEKL. The length of the CDR3 is 15 residues. The ends lost 1 base at V and 11 bases at J; junction bases unmatched: 13.

This clonotype has a handful of counts. The CDR3 region is CASSQETRQRHNEQFF. CDR3 DNA sequence: TGCGCCAGCAGCCAAGAAACCAGGCAGAGACACAATGAGCAGTTCTTC. V is TRBV4-3 and J is TRBJ2-1, with D hard to call. The CDR3 is made up of 16 amino acids. V was trimmed by 0 bases and J by 5 bases, leaving 14 bases between them. The V gene's germline CDR1 is LGHNA and CDR2 YSLEER.

The chain's CDR3 is CASRSGGGTEAFF. In nucleotides, the CDR3 is TGTGCCAGCAGGTCAGGGGGCGGCACTGAAGCTTTCTTT. The V gene is TRBV6-5, the J gene TRBJ1-1, with TRBD1 matching over 8 bases. After removal of 6 bases from V and 4 bases from J, the junction contained 4 bases not matched to a gene. Germline V gene sequence: CDR1 MNHEY, CDR2 SVGAGI. This CDR3 contains 13 residues.

The rearrangement joins TRBV10-3 to TRBJ2-5; 8 nucleotides align to TRBD2. Germline V gene lookup returns CDR1 ENHRY and CDR2 SYGVKD. The CDR3 totals 18 residues. The V and J ends lost 4 bases and 1 base, in that order; junction bases with no gene match: 14. The CDR3 loop is CAISGSPLKRGLQETQYF. DNA of the CDR3: TGTGCCATCAGTGGATCCCCCTTAAAGCGGGGGCTCCAAGAGACCCAGTACTTC.

The chain links TRBV4-3 to TRBJ1-6; TRBD1 aligns across 7 bases. The CDR3 length is 18 residues. The trim removed 4 bases at V and 0 bases at J, leaving 9 bases unmatched. CDR1 and CDR2 (germline): LGHNA, YSLEER. CDR3 region: CASSPKPGGSSYNSPLHF. CDR3 DNA: TGCGCCAGCAGCCCAAAACCAGGGGGGAGCTCCTATAATTCACCCCTCCACTTT.

This clonotype was seen just once. V usage is TRBV6-5 and J usage is TRBJ1-2; tentative D call: TRBD1 (5 bases). The CDR3 is 13 residues long. V shed 2 bases and J shed 7 bases, with 11 bases lying between them. The V gene's germline CDR1 is MNHEY and CDR2 SVGAGI. CDR3: CASSYAGSPGYTF. CDR3 sequence (DNA): TGTGCCAGCAGTTACGCAGGGTCCCCTGGCTACACCTTC.

V usage is TRBV7-8 and J usage is TRBJ2-3, with a tentative D call TRBD1 (6 bases). This CDR3 region has 16 residues. The V gene lost 0 bases and the J gene lost 4 bases, with 14 bases spanning the gap. Per the germline V gene, CDR1 is SGHVS and CDR2 is FQNEAQ. CDR3 sequence reads: CASSLAETSGADTQYF. The CDR3 DNA follows: TGTGCCAGCAGCTTAGCGGAAACCTCAGGGGCAGATACGCAGTATTTT.

In nucleotides, the CDR3 is TGTGCCAGCAGTTTTCGGACAGGGTCAGATACGCAGTATTTT. It translates to CASSFRTGSDTQYF. The gene calls are TRBV6-5 and TRBJ2-3; 8 nucleotides match TRBD1. With V trimmed by 4 bases and J by 4 bases, 4 bases remained unmatched. Looked up from germline, CDR1 is MNHEY and CDR2 is SVGAGI. The length of the CDR3 is 14 residues.

This clonotype was found a few times. CDR3 in amino acids: CASSPREEGINQPQHF. As DNA, the CDR3 is TGTGCCAGCAGCCCCCGAGAGGAGGGGATAAATCAGCCCCAGCATTTT. The chain is built from TRBV7-9 and TRBJ1-5; D may be TRBD1 (5 bases). Trimming shortened V by 5 bases and J by 4 bases, and 18 bases separated the two germline ends. The CDR3 is 16 residues long. Per the germline V gene, CDR1 is SEHNR and CDR2 is FQNEAQ (reference sequence).

The chain joins TRBV20-1 to TRBJ2-5, with D perhaps being TRBD1 or TRBD2 (5 bases each). The CDR3 runs 13 residues. Germline lookup yields CDR1 DFQATT and CDR2 SNEGSKA (reference sequence). V lost 3 bases to trimming and J lost 2 bases, with 10 bases between them. CDR3 amino acids: CSASIWGQETQYF. The CDR3 nucleotides read TGCAGTGCTAGTATTTGGGGGCAAGAGACCCAGTACTTC.

This sequence joins TRBV4-3 and TRBJ1-2; 8 bases map to TRBD1. V shed 3 bases and J 7 bases; nucleotides not matched to a gene: 10. The CDR3 spans 15 residues. From germline, CDR1 is LGHNA and CDR2 YSLEER. The CDR3 loop reads CASSQAGQGAGGYTF. The CDR3 region has the DNA TGCGCCAGCAGCCAGGCCGGACAGGGCGCAGGTGGCTACACCTTC.

This clonotype was found a few times. The genes are TRBV6-2 or TRBV6-3 and TRBJ1-5; D not certain. V shed 5 bases and J shed 0 bases, with 8 bases lying between them. Germline V gene data show CDR1 as MNHEY and CDR2 as SVGEGT. The CDR3 is 14 amino acids. The DNA of the CDR3 is TGTGCCAGCAGTCCCAATCATAGCAATCAGCCCCAGCATTTT. Protein sequence: CASSPNHSNQPQHF.

The chain combines TRBV29-1 with TRBJ1-2, with D unresolved. The V and J ends lost 5 bases and 3 bases respectively, with 13 bases between them. The germline gives CDR1 SQVTM, CDR2 ANQGSEA. CDR3 length: 13 amino acids. CDR3 sequence: CSVPGMEDYGYTF. CDR3 nucleotide sequence: TGCAGCGTTCCGGGCATGGAGGACTATGGCTACACCTTC.

The rearrangement links TRBV12-3 or TRBV12-4 to TRBJ2-5; 9 nucleotides match TRBD1. The V and J ends lost 10 bases and 5 bases, in that order; junction bases with no gene match: 11. The CDR3 runs 14 residues. The CDR3 spells CATSRRQGGETQYF. In nucleotides, the CDR3 is TGTGCCACCTCAAGGAGACAGGGGGGGGAGACCCAGTACTTC.

In nucleotides, the CDR3 is TGTGCCTCAAAAACCCGGACAGGGGTGGAGACCCAGTACTTC. Residues: CASKTRTGVETQYF. The V call is TRBV7-2, the J call TRBJ2-5, with 9 bases fitting TRBD1. Trimming cost V 11 bases and J 5 bases; bases outside gene matches: 12. The CDR3 sequence is 14 residues long. The germline gives CDR1 SGHTA, CDR2 FQGNSA.

This chain uses TRBV12-3 or TRBV12-4 with TRBJ2-5; TRBD2 is a possible D gene (6 bases). The CDR3 has 18 amino acids. The germline V and J ends were trimmed by 7 bases and 5 bases, with 29 bases remaining between them. CDR3 nucleotides: TGTGCCAGCACGGAGGGGCAGGGCTTCTCCTACCTCGGGGAGACCCAGTACTTC. Translated: CASTEGQGFSYLGETQYF.

The chain joins TRBV4-3 to TRBJ1-6; 7 bases agree with TRBD1. Germline lookup yields CDR1 LGHNA and CDR2 YSLEER. V trimming: 0 bases; J trimming: 15 bases; junction bases outside the gene matches: 11. The CDR3 is 15 residues long. For the CDR3, the DNA is TGCGCCAGCAGCCAAGATGCCGGGACAGACCGTCACCTCCACTTT. Its translation is CASSQDAGTDRHLHF.

This clonotype was seen more than once but under ten times. The chain carries TRBV21-1 and TRBJ2-3; no DNA check was done on the table's D call, TRBD1. TRBV21-1 is a documented pseudogene. This CDR3 contains 15 residues. The CDR3 nucleotides read TGTGCCAGCAACCACAGTTATCCCCCCCCAGATACGCAGTATTTT. Its protein is CASNHSYPPPDTQYF.

This clonotype was detected only a few times. The chain recombines TRBV5-4 with TRBJ2-3; 9 bases match TRBD2. V lost 4 bases to trimming and J lost 0 bases; unmatched junction nucleotides: 6. This CDR3 comprises 16 residues. Germline V gene sequence: CDR1 SGHNT, CDR2 YYREEE (reference sequence). In DNA, the CDR3 is TGTGCCAGCAGCAAGCCCGGGACTAGCAGCACAGATACGCAGTATTTT. Its protein is CASSKPGTSSTDTQYF.

This clonotype appeared a few times. V usage is TRBV7-2 and J usage is TRBJ2-1; tentatively, D is TRBD2 (6 bases). The CDR3 runs to 18 residues. The V end lost 0 bases, the J end lost 2 bases, and 17 bases lay between the germline ends. Looked up from germline, CDR1 is SGHTA and CDR2 is FQGNSA. CDR3 in amino acids: CASSLALTRDSAYNEQFF. The CDR3 coding sequence is TGTGCCAGCAGCTTAGCCCTTACCCGGGACTCCGCCTACAATGAGCAGTTCTTC.